These 32 T cell receptor beta chains were all obtained from the same sample, sequenced in a study of low-dose radiotherapy and immunotherapy resistance in tumors. TRAV- and TRBV-specific primers primed first-strand cDNA, covering alpha and beta chains. TCRs underwent about 22 PCR cycles of amplification with a constant-region primer and V-primer adapter. TCRdb re-analysed the reads in MiXCR, keeping a single row per CDR3 protein. The data show about 12,000 distinct CDR3 sequences, with approximately 73% seen just once and about 3.4% held by the top ten. These receptors all stem from a human donor with advanced metastatic prostate, ovarian, gallbladder or colorectal cancer (not recorded which). This table probably holds off-target reads from a library built for another chain.

The chain carries TRBV10-3 and TRBJ1-5; 7 bases fit TRBD1. The junction had 7 bases not matched to a gene; V was cut back by 11 bases and J by 0 bases. Per germline, CDR1 ENHRY and CDR2 SYGVKD. This CDR3 has 14 amino acids. CDR3 sequence: CAAQQGFSNQPQHF. The CDR3 DNA is TGTGCCGCCCAACAGGGGTTTAGCAATCAGCCCCAGCATTTT.

This rearrangement joins TRBV9 to TRBJ2-7, with 9 bases fitting TRBD1. The CDR3 totals 15 residues. The germline V gene encodes CDR1 SGDLS and CDR2 YYNGEE. J lost 6 bases, V lost 4 bases, and 11 bases had no gene match. The CDR3 protein is CASSPTGTGNREQYF. CDR3 DNA sequence: TGTGCCAGCAGCCCAACCGGGACAGGGAACCGCGAGCAGTACTTC.

This chain uses TRBV5-1 with TRBJ2-1, with 12 nucleotides matching TRBD2. The germline CDR1 and CDR2 sequences are SGHRS and YFSETQ. V shed 2 bases, J shed 4 bases, and the junction held 4 bases outside the gene matches. This CDR3 has 16 amino acids. CDR3 region: CASSFLAGGRYNEQFF. CDR3 nucleotide sequence: TGCGCCAGCAGCTTTCTAGCGGGAGGGAGATACAATGAGCAGTTCTTC.

The chain uses TRBV4-1 and TRBJ1-5, with TRBD1 identical over 8 bases. The germline V gene has CDR1 MGHRA and CDR2 YSYEKL. V lost 0 bases and J lost 6; bases outside the gene matches: 10. CDR3 size: 17 residues. CDR3 residues: CASSQEVGQGIFQPQHF. The CDR3, as DNA: TGCGCCAGCAGCCAAGAGGTTGGACAGGGAATTTTTCAGCCCCAGCATTTT.

V is TRBV29-1 and J is TRBJ2-5, with TRBD2 matching over 10 bases. CDR1 and CDR2 from the germline V gene are SQVTM and ANQGSEA. CDR3 length: 12 residues. J gave up 10 bases and V 3 bases, and 5 bases lay outside the gene matches. The CDR3 DNA reads TGCAGCGTTGAGGGACTAGCGCAGATCCAGTACTTC. Its protein product is CSVEGLAQIQYF.

The chain joins TRBV24-1 to TRBJ2-6; D gene ambiguous. The germline V gene has CDR1 KGHDR and CDR2 SFDVKD. The CDR3 covers 11 residues. V gave up 9 bases and J gave up 4 bases, with 3 bases separating them. The CDR3 reads CATEGANVLTF. Here the CDR3 DNA reads TGTGCCACCGAGGGGGCCAACGTCCTGACTTTC.

In this sample, this clonotype turned up a few times. The rearrangement uses TRBV9 and TRBJ2-5; TRBD2 is a possible D gene (6 bases). Trimming stripped 4 bases from V and 2 bases from J, with 12 bases between. This CDR3 has 14 residues. Germline CDR1 SGDLS, CDR2 YYNGEE. Here the CDR3 DNA reads TGTGCCAGCAGCATCCCTAGCGAGCAAGAGACCCAGTACTTC. Translated, it gives CASSIPSEQETQYF. Looking up the rest from reference TRBV9 and TRBJ2-5 gives the full variable domain: DSGVTQTPKHLITATGQRVTLRCSPRSGDLSVYWYQQSLDQGLQFLIQYYNGEERAKGNILERFSAQQFPDLHSELNLSSLELGDSALYFCASSIPSEQETQYFGPGTRLLVL.

The CDR3 reads CASSPRDRGSYEQYF. The CDR3 DNA reads TGTGCCAGCAGTCCCCGGGACAGGGGTTCCTACGAGCAGTACTTC. V is TRBV2 and J is TRBJ2-7; 10 bases are shared with TRBD1. Unmatched junction bases numbered 5, after V lost 5 bases and J lost 1 base. The CDR3 runs 15 residues. Germline CDR1 and CDR2: SNHLY and FYNNEI.

This clonotype was observed once. The V and J genes are TRBV20-1 and TRBJ1-5; possible D gene TRBD1, 6 bases. CDR3 length: 16 amino acids. Looked up from germline, CDR1 is DFQATT and CDR2 is SNEGSKA (reference sequence). V was trimmed by 5 bases and J by 1 base, leaving 18 bases between them. The CDR3 DNA is TGCAGTGCTCGTAGGGGGGGCACGGGGAGCAATCAGCCCCAGCATTTT. It specifies CSARRGGTGSNQPQHF.

To note about this clonotype: The junction departs from germline at one end; a sequencing error may be responsible. The chain joins TRBV28 to TRBJ2-5; D not certain. This CDR3 has 14 amino acids. CDR1 is MDHEN and CDR2 is SYDVKM in the germline V gene. CDR3 coding DNA: TGTGCCAGCATTTTATACAGCCTAGGGGAGACCCAGTACTTC. Protein product: CASILYSLGETQYF.

The chain couples TRBV7-2 to TRBJ1-3, with D possibly being TRBD1 (5 bases). CDR3 size: 15 residues. CDR1 is SGHTA, CDR2 FQGNSA, per germline. The germline V and J ends were trimmed by 1 base and 4 bases, with 11 bases remaining between them. CDR3 region: CASSLGGARGNTIYF. Here the CDR3 DNA reads TGTGCCAGCAGCTTAGGGGGCGCGAGAGGAAACACCATATATTTT.

The chain links TRBV20-1 to TRBJ2-5; D gene unclear. V was shortened by 5 bases and J by 2 bases, with 9 bases between the two germline ends. This CDR3 region has 12 residues. The germline V gene has CDR1 DFQATT and CDR2 SNEGSKA (reference sequence). The CDR3 DNA sequence: TGCAGTGCTGACACCTGGCAAGAGACCCAGTACTTC. This encodes CSADTWQETQYF.

The rearrangement links TRBV20-1 to TRBJ1-3; the D is unclear. The CDR3 covers 13 residues. Germline V gene data show CDR1 as DFQATT and CDR2 as SNEGSKA (reference sequence). The V end was cut by 6 bases, the J end by 0 bases, with 9 bases between. CDR3 region: CSAVTSSGNTIYF. CDR3 nucleotides: TGCAGTGCGGTAACAAGCTCTGGAAACACCATATATTTT.

This chain links TRBV4-1 with TRBJ2-1, with 9 positions matching TRBD1. Germline V gene data show CDR1 as MGHRA and CDR2 as YSYEKL. This CDR3 contains 16 residues. V gave up 3 bases and J gave up 12 bases; unmatched junction bases: 15. DNA of the CDR3: TGCGCCAGCAGCCAGGTCCCGGGACAGGGATTTGCTAGGCAGTTCTTC. This sequence encodes CASSQVPGQGFARQFF.

This chain connects TRBV5-1 to TRBJ2-2; TRBD2 is a possible D gene (5 bases). Germline V gene sequence: CDR1 SGHRS, CDR2 YFSETQ. Trimming cost V 4 bases and J 1 base, with 11 bases left between them. The CDR3 spans 15 residues. DNA for the CDR3: TGCGCCAGCAGCCACGGGAACAGGAACACCGGGGAGCTGTTTTTT. Translated, it gives CASSHGNRNTGELFF. The variable domain in full, completed from reference TRBV5-1 and TRBJ2-2, reads KAGVTQTPRYLIKTRGQQVTLSCSPISGHRSVSWYQQTPGQGLQFLFEYFSETQRNKGNFPGRFSGRQFSNSRSEMNVSTLELGDSALYLCASSHGNRNTGELFFGEGSRLTVL.

This clonotype was seen more than once but under ten times. J is TRBJ1-1 and V is TRBV7-2; D is possibly TRBD1 (6 bases). Germline CDR1 and CDR2: SGHTA and FQGNSA. The ends were cut back, 5 bases at V and 9 bases at J, with 10 bases in the middle. The CDR3 covers 11 residues. The CDR3 is CASSLGQQAFF. The CDR3 nucleotides are TGTGCCAGCAGCCTCGGACAGCAAGCTTTCTTT.

J is TRBJ1-2 and V is TRBV28; the match to TRBD1 covers 7 bases. The CDR3 consists of 14 residues. With V trimmed by 6 bases and J by 0 bases, 4 bases remained unmatched. The germline V gene has CDR1 MDHEN and CDR2 SYDVKM. The CDR3 sequence: CASRLGTANYGYTF. CDR3 sequence (DNA): TGTGCCAGCAGGCTCGGGACAGCTAACTATGGCTACACCTTC.

The V gene is TRBV28, the J gene TRBJ1-1; TRBD1 matches at 8 bases. Trimming took 3 bases from V and 4 from J; bases not matched to a gene: 10. Germline V CDR1 and CDR2: MDHEN, SYDVKM. This CDR3 has 16 amino acids. The CDR3 DNA follows: TGTGCCAGCAGTTTTTCCTGGACAGGGATGAGCACTGAAGCTTTCTTT. Amino acids: CASSFSWTGMSTEAFF.

The genes are TRBV29-1 and TRBJ2-2, with D perhaps TRBD2 (5 bases). CDR1 and CDR2 (germline): SQVTM, ANQGSEA. V lost 4 bases and J lost 3, with 21 bases in between. The CDR3 sequence is 17 residues long. CDR3 bases: TGCAGCGTTGCTTGGGGATGGACGGTACTAGACACCGGGGAGCTGTTTTTT. Protein sequence: CSVAWGWTVLDTGELFF.

This rearrangement joins TRBV9 to TRBJ2-7, with 7 positions matching TRBD1. CDR1 and CDR2 from the germline V gene are SGDLS and YYNGEE. Trimming removed 0 bases from V and 5 bases from J; junction bases left unmatched: 11. The CDR3 extends over 16 amino acids. DNA for the CDR3: TGTGCCAGCAGCGTAGGGGCCGGGACAGTTAAGAACGAGCAGTACTTC. Its translation is CASSVGAGTVKNEQYF. Full variable domain (outside the CDR3, taken from reference TRBV9 and TRBJ2-7): DSGVTQTPKHLITATGQRVTLRCSPRSGDLSVYWYQQSLDQGLQFLIQYYNGEERAKGNILERFSAQQFPDLHSELNLSSLELGDSALYFCASSVGAGTVKNEQYFGPGTRLTVT.

This chain connects TRBV10-3 to TRBJ2-3; a weak D match, TRBD2 (6 bases). Germline assignment: CDR1 ENHRY and CDR2 SYGVKD. The CDR3 length is 14 residues. Trimming took off 4 bases at V and 3 bases at J, with 11 bases between the two ends. The DNA for the CDR3 is TGTGCCATCAGTGGGGAAGGAGGGACAGATACGCAGTATTTT. It specifies CAISGEGGTDTQYF.

The chain uses TRBV29-1 and TRBJ2-5, with D possibly TRBD2 on 5 matching bases. CDR3 length: 12 residues. The ends were cut back, 4 bases at V and 2 bases at J, with 8 bases in the middle. Looked up from germline, CDR1 is SQVTM and CDR2 is ANQGSEA. CDR3 in DNA: TGCAGCGTTGGTGCGGGTCAAGAGACCCAGTACTTC. Translating gives CSVGAGQETQYF.

The genes are TRBV18 and TRBJ2-1; 9 bases match TRBD1. The CDR3 sequence is 13 residues long. V lost 2 bases, J lost 9 bases, and 2 bases stayed unmatched. Germline V lookup: CDR1 KGHSH, CDR2 LQKENI. Here the CDR3 reads CASSPGQGSEQFF. The CDR3 nucleotides read TGTGCCAGCTCACCAGGACAGGGGAGTGAGCAGTTCTTC.

The genes are TRBV20-1 and TRBJ2-2; 7 nucleotides align to TRBD1. Germline trimming cut 2 bases from V and 7 bases from J; bases unmatched to any gene: 7. The germline V gene encodes CDR1 DFQATT and CDR2 SNEGSKA (reference sequence). This CDR3 has 14 residues. The CDR3 nucleotides are TGCAGTGCTAGACTGGGACAGTCCGGCGGGGAGCTGTTTTTT. Protein product: CSARLGQSGGELFF.

The genes are TRBV12-3 or TRBV12-4 and TRBJ2-7; 8 bases fit TRBD2. CDR3 size: 14 residues. V lost 5 bases and J lost 4; bases outside the gene matches: 7. Written as DNA, the CDR3 is TGTGCCAGCAGTCTGAGCGGGAGAAGGTACGAGCAGTACTTC. Translated: CASSLSGRRYEQYF.

The V gene is TRBV13, the J gene TRBJ1-2, with unresolved D. Germline lookup yields CDR1 PRHDT and CDR2 FYEKMQ (reference sequence). The V end was cut by 2 bases, the J end by 3 bases, with 7 bases between. CDR3 length: 13 amino acids. This CDR3 is CASSLLGDYGYTF. CDR3 DNA sequence: TGTGCCAGCAGCTTATTAGGAGACTATGGCTACACCTTC.

Only a few counts were recorded for this clonotype. The chain couples TRBV2 to TRBJ2-1; 9 bases match TRBD1. Trimming removed 6 bases from V and 4 bases from J; junction bases left unmatched: 7. This CDR3 is built from 15 residues. Germline assignment: CDR1 SNHLY and CDR2 FYNNEI. The CDR3 region is CASRDPGQGYNEQFF. CDR3 sequence (DNA): TGTGCCAGCAGAGACCCGGGACAGGGTTACAATGAGCAGTTCTTC.

This clonotype turned up a few times. The chain links TRBV9 to TRBJ1-2; D possibly corresponds to TRBD1 (6 bases). Germline assignment: CDR1 SGDLS and CDR2 YYNGEE. This CDR3 comprises 14 residues. V lost 4 bases and J 8 bases, leaving 18 bases between the germline ends. In DNA form, the CDR3 reads TGTGCCAGCAGCCCGGGGGCCTCGAACATCGGCTACACCTTC. Translated: CASSPGASNIGYTF. The full variable domain, rest sourced from reference TRBV9 and TRBJ1-2, is DSGVTQTPKHLITATGQRVTLRCSPRSGDLSVYWYQQSLDQGLQFLIQYYNGEERAKGNILERFSAQQFPDLHSELNLSSLELGDSALYFCASSPGASNIGYTFGSGTRLTVV.

V gene TRBV12-3 or TRBV12-4 combines with J gene TRBJ2-3; D possibly matches TRBD1 or TRBD2 (5 bases each). V was shortened by 5 bases and J by 2 bases, with 14 bases between the two germline ends. The CDR3 spans 15 residues. CDR3 sequence: CASSPRDHLTDTQYF. The CDR3 coding sequence is TGTGCCAGCAGTCCCCGGGACCATCTCACAGATACGCAGTATTTT.

V is TRBV6-2 or TRBV6-3 and J is TRBJ2-4, with 7 bases lining up with TRBD1. The germline CDR1 and CDR2 sequences are MNHEY and SVGEGT. V was clipped by 11 bases and J by 0 bases; unmatched bases: 7. CDR3 length equals 14 residues. Here the CDR3 reads CAVRQGPAKNIQYF. CDR3 in DNA: TGTGCCGTCCGACAGGGCCCAGCCAAAAACATTCAGTACTTC.

The chain combines TRBV9 with TRBJ1-2, with 8 bases lining up with TRBD1. CDR3 size: 13 residues. Germline-derived CDR1 and CDR2 are SGDLS and YYNGEE. J lost 8 bases, V lost 7 bases, and 10 bases had no gene match. The CDR3: CASSVWGQAGYTF. CDR3 nucleotide sequence: TGTGCCAGCTCCGTCTGGGGACAGGCCGGCTACACCTTC.

The chain couples TRBV13 to TRBJ2-5; D remains ambiguous. This CDR3 spans 11 amino acids. CDR1 and CDR2 (germline): PRHDT, FYEKMQ (reference sequence). Between the trimmed V and J ends, which lost 6 bases and 2 bases, there was a span of 4 bases. In DNA, the CDR3 is TGTGCCAGCAGGGGGCAAGAGACCCAGTACTTC. Protein product: CASRGQETQYF. Drawing the rest from reference TRBV13 and TRBJ2-5, the complete variable domain is AAGVIQSPRHLIKEKRETATLKCYPIPRHDTVYWYQQGPGQDPQFLISFYEKMQSDKGSIPDRFSAQQFSDYHSELNMSSLELGDSALYFCASRGQETQYFGPGTRLLVL.